Each of the 9 T cell receptor beta chains below was sequenced from the same sample in a study of vaccination and CD4 T cells after COVID-19. No cognate antigen is known for these TCRs. Treatment noted: approximately nine-day PBMC culture with coronavirus spike peptide pools or control peptides (ViraFEST assay). Sequenced with the Oncomine TCR Beta short-read assay was DNA taken from cultured CD4+ T cells. Using its own MiXCR run on the PCR reads, TCRdb lists one record per CDR3 protein. Of some 10,000 distinct CDR3 sequences listed, 46% were seen once; the top ten hold over 25%. Sequences were obtained from CD4+ T cells from blood, cultured in vitro. The receptors shown here come from a human donor who had recovered from COVID-19.

This clonotype was detected only once. The rearrangement uses TRBV6-5 and TRBJ2-5; the D gene is possibly TRBD1 (6 bases). The CDR3 extends over 19 amino acids. In germline, CDR1 is MNHEY, CDR2 SVGAGI. The ends were cut back, 4 bases at V and 5 bases at J, with 29 bases in the middle. Here the CDR3 DNA reads TGTGCCAGCAGTTCTATCAGGGGTCAGACTGCGCTTTCACAGGAGACCCAGTACTTC. It encodes CASSSIRGQTALSQETQYF.

This clonotype was counted a few times. This sequence joins TRBV20-1 and TRBJ1-5; 11 bases map to TRBD1. The CDR3 runs 14 residues. Germline V lookup: CDR1 DFQATT, CDR2 SNEGSKA (reference sequence). Trimming at V came to 2 bases and at J to 7 bases, leaving 4 bases not matched to a gene. In nucleotides, the CDR3 is TGCAGTGCTAGACGGGGGGACAGGGGGCAGCCCCAGCATTTT. Translated: CSARRGDRGQPQHF.

The V and J genes are TRBV5-8 and TRBJ1-1; TRBD1 matches at 7 bases. CDR1 is SGHTS, CDR2 YDEGEE, per germline. Losses at the gene ends were 3 bases for V and 0 bases for J; bases not matched to a gene: 20. This CDR3 comprises 20 residues. CDR3 sequence (DNA): TGTGCCAGCAGCTCTGGGGAGAGGGGGCGAGGTCTTATGATGAACACTGAAGCTTTCTTT. It codes for CASSSGERGRGLMMNTEAFF.

The genes are TRBV6-2 or TRBV6-3 and TRBJ2-5, with D possibly TRBD2 on 5 matching bases. V lost 7 bases and J 2 bases, leaving 14 bases between the germline ends. Germline loops: CDR1 MNHEY, CDR2 SVGEGT. The CDR3 runs 14 residues. The CDR3: CASTRRWNQETQYF. The CDR3 nucleotides read TGTGCCAGCACCCGGAGGTGGAATCAAGAGACCCAGTACTTC.

The gene calls are TRBV7-6 and TRBJ1-1; TRBD1 might be the D (6 bases). There are 15 residues in the CDR3. With 4 bases removed from V and 4 bases from J, the gap between germline ends came to 16 bases. Germline V gene sequence: CDR1 SGHVS, CDR2 FNYEAQ. The CDR3 is CASSSQGQGFTEAFF. For the CDR3, the DNA is TGTGCCAGCAGCTCCCAGGGTCAGGGGTTCACTGAAGCTTTCTTT.

The gene calls are TRBV19 and TRBJ2-6; D unclear. From germline, CDR1 is LNHDA and CDR2 SQIVND (reference sequence). CDR3 size: 16 residues. Trimming removed 3 bases from V and 0 bases from J, with 9 bases in between. CDR3 protein: CASSMFSPSGANVLTF. The CDR3 nucleotides are TGTGCCAGTAGTATGTTCAGTCCCTCTGGGGCCAACGTCCTGACTTTC.

This clonotype has a handful of counts. This chain connects TRBV7-2 to TRBJ1-5, with 8 bases fitting TRBD1. J was trimmed by 3 bases and V by 3 bases; bases with no gene match: 4. The germline gives CDR1 SGHTA, CDR2 FQGNSA. The CDR3 is 15 residues long. The CDR3: CASSFGTGNNQPQHF. In nucleotides, the CDR3 is TGTGCCAGCAGCTTCGGGACAGGAAACAATCAGCCCCAGCATTTT.

This clonotype was seen only a few times. The chain employs TRBV7-2 and TRBJ2-2, with D tentatively TRBD1 (6 bases). Germline V gene lookup returns CDR1 SGHTA and CDR2 FQGNSA. The CDR3 covers 15 residues. V lost 5 bases and J 3 bases, leaving 13 bases between the germline ends. The CDR3 nucleotides are TGTGCCAGCAGCCCTCAACAGGGATACACCGGGGAGCTGTTTTTT. It is translated as CASSPQQGYTGELFF.

The chain couples TRBV29-1 to TRBJ2-4; the D gene is possibly TRBD1 (6 bases). CDR3 length: 15 amino acids. The ends were cut back, 7 bases at V and 1 base at J, with 17 bases in the middle. CDR1 and CDR2 (germline): SQVTM, ANQGSEA. The CDR3 protein is CSAINRVRAKNIQYF. As DNA, the CDR3 is TGCAGCGCGATTAACAGGGTTAGGGCCAAAAACATTCAGTACTTC.